The clone carrying this T cell receptor (beta chain) was seen a single time. This sample is drawn from a study of shared clonotypes between healthy human individuals. Germline V gene sequence: CDR1 PRHDT, CDR2 FYEKMQ (reference sequence). The J segment lost 3 bases and the V segment lost 1 base, leaving 2 bases of the junction unmatched. The CDR3 consists of 15 residues. TCRdb's copy holds only in-frame clones and misses some; the assay was immunoSEQ multiplex PCR. The table has hundreds of thousands of clones, roughly 97% seen once. This TCR came from a young woman in good health. The chain uses TRBV13 and TRBJ2-1; 8 bases match TRBD2. The sample comprised naive CD4+ T cells sorted from blood. Subset denoted: CD45RA+ positively selected. The CDR3, as DNA: TGTGCCAGCAGCTTAGCGGGAGGGTTCTACAATGAGCAGTTCTTC. Translating it yields CASSLAGGFYNEQFF.